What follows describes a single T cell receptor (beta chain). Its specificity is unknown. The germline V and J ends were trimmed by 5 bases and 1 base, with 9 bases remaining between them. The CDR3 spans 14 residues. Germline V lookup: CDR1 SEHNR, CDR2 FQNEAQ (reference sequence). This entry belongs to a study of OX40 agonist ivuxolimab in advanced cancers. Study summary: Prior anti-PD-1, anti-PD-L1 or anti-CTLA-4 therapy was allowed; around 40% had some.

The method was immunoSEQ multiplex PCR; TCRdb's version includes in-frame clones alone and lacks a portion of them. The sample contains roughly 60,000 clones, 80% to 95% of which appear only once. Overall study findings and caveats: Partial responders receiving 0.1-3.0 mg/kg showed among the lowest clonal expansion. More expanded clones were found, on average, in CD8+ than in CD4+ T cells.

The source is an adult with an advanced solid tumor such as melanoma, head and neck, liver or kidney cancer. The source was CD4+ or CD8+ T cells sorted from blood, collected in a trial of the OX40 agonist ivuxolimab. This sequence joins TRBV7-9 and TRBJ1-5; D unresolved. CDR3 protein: CASSPVSSNQPQHF. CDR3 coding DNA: TGTGCCAGCAGCCCGGTGAGCAGCAATCAGCCCCAGCATTTT.